These T cell receptor beta chains were read from a single sample in a study of cytomegalovirus exposure and HLA in healthy donors. The data were produced by immunoSEQ multiplex PCR, yet TCRdb's version contains in-frame clones alone and is incomplete. The sample contains about 180,000 clones, 85% of which appear only once. Sequencing input: PBMCs. These receptors all come from a man younger than 30 in good health and CMV-seropositive. Both conserved end residues are part of each CDR3. D genes are given only for firm matches. Only part of the rows carry a size: once, few, many, or a class if the clone is expanded.

CSVFPSGSIIYEQFF | TGCAGCGTTTTTCCTAGCGGGAGCATAATCTATGAGCAGTTCTTC | TRBJ2-1 | TRBD2 | TRBV29-1 | 15 | -
CASSPTSILPSIHF | TGTGCCAGCAGCCCTACTAGCATTCTCCCTAGCATCCACTTC | TRBJ2-7 | - | TRBV28 | 14 | -
CASSLDGRAHNEQFF | TGTGCCAGCAGCTTGGACGGGAGGGCCCACAATGAGCAGTTCTTC | TRBJ2-1 | TRBD2 | TRBV5-4 | 15 | -
CASSFLGQGITGELFF | TGTGCCAGCAGTTTCCTGGGACAGGGTATCACCGGGGAGCTGTTTTTT | TRBJ2-2 | TRBD1 | TRBV27 | 16 | -
CASSPPGQGTYSPLHF | TGTGCCAGCAGTCCGCCGGGACAGGGCACCTATTCACCCCTCCACTTT | TRBJ1-6 | TRBD1 | TRBV28 | 16 | few
CASSPQAGTGVGTEAFF | TGTGCCAGCAGTCCCCAGGCCGGGACAGGGGTGGGAACTGAAGCTTTCTTT | TRBJ1-1 | TRBD1 | TRBV27 | 17 | -
CASSMWRESKEQYF | TGTGCCAGCAGCATGTGGAGGGAGTCTAAGGAGCAGTACTTC | TRBJ2-7 | - | TRBV5-5 | 14 | -
CATAGGALFNEQFF | TGTGCCACCGCCGGGGGGGCGCTGTTCAATGAGCAGTTCTTC | TRBJ2-1 | TRBD2 | TRBV10-3 | 14 | -
CASSYGGDTEAFF | TGTGCCAGCAGTTACGGGGGGGACACTGAAGCTTTCTTT | TRBJ1-1 | - | TRBV27 | 13 | once
CASSLGTSGSYEQYF | TGTGCCAGCAGCTTAGGCACTAGCGGGAGCTACGAGCAGTACTTC | TRBJ2-7 | TRBD2 | TRBV11-2 | 15 | -
CASSPVSIGNTIYF | TGCGCCAGCAGCCCGGTGTCGATCGGAAACACCATATATTTT | TRBJ1-3 | - | TRBV5-1 | 14 | -
CASSFRQGTNTEAFF | TGTGCCAGCAGCTTCCGGCAGGGGACGAACACTGAAGCTTTCTTT | TRBJ1-1 | - | TRBV28 | 15 | once
CASSQASGPSSYNEQFF | TGTGCCAGCAGTCAAGCTAGCGGCCCGAGCTCCTACAATGAGCAGTTCTTC | TRBJ2-1 | TRBD2 | TRBV28 | 17 | -
CAWTQAGFPGELFF | TGTGCCTGGACCCAGGCAGGGTTCCCCGGGGAGCTGTTTTTT | TRBJ2-2 | - | TRBV30 | 14 | few
CASSPGLFLSYEQYF | TGTGCCAGCAGCCCCGGACTTTTCCTTTCCTACGAGCAGTACTTC | TRBJ2-7 | - | TRBV11-2 | 15 | -
CAIRAGGYPTTDTQYF | TGTGCCATCAGGGCCGGCGGCTACCCTACCACAGATACGCAGTATTTT | TRBJ2-3 | - | TRBV10-3 | 16 | -
CAWQLGLGQPNTEAFF | TGTGCCTGGCAGCTCGGCCTCGGACAGCCCAACACTGAAGCTTTCTTT | TRBJ1-1 | - | TRBV30 | 16 | -
CASSSTGHRLSDTQYF | TGTGCCAGCAGCTCCACGGGACACCGGTTATCAGATACGCAGTATTTT | TRBJ2-3 | - | TRBV11-3 | 16 | -
CASSPIAGDSSYNEQFF | TGTGCCAGCAGCCCAATTGCAGGGGACAGCTCCTACAATGAGCAGTTCTTC | TRBJ2-1 | TRBD1 | TRBV7-9 | 17 | -
CASSSEGGHLNTEAFF | TGTGCCAGCAGTTCCGAAGGTGGACACTTGAACACTGAAGCTTTCTTT | TRBJ1-1 | - | TRBV28 | 16 | -
CASSSRTSLYNEQFF | TGTGCCAGCAGCTCTAGGACTAGTCTCTACAATGAGCAGTTCTTC | TRBJ2-1 | TRBD2 | TRBV9 | 15 | -
CAWSAQAGQYF | TGTGCCTGGAGTGCCCAGGCGGGGCAGTACTTC | TRBJ2-7 | - | TRBV30 | 11 | -
CASSDRGLVETQYF | TGTGCCAGCAGTGACAGGGGGCTTGTAGAGACCCAGTACTTC | TRBJ2-5 | TRBD1 | TRBV6-1 | 14 | -
CASSGDSSGNTIYF | TGTGCCAGCAGTGGGGACAGCTCTGGAAACACCATATATTTT | TRBJ1-3 | TRBD1 | TRBV2 | 14 | -
CATSRDVGGGTGELFF | TGTGCCACCAGCAGAGATGTCGGGGGGGGCACCGGGGAGCTGTTTTTT | TRBJ2-2 | TRBD2 | TRBV15 | 16 | -
CASSLYTGGKQYF | TGTGCCAGCAGTTTATATACAGGGGGCAAGCAGTACTTC | TRBJ2-7 | TRBD1 | TRBV27 | 13 | -
CASSLGQTGTDTQYF | TGTGCCAGCAGCTTGGGACAGACTGGCACAGATACGCAGTATTTT | TRBJ2-3 | TRBD1 | TRBV7-3 | 15 | once
CASSPGINNQPQHF | TGTGCCAGCAGTCCCGGGATCAACAATCAGCCCCAGCATTTT | TRBJ1-5 | - | TRBV27 | 14 | -
CASSLVLAGAKNIQYF | TGTGCCAGCAGCTTAGTCCTAGCGGGAGCCAAAAACATTCAGTACTTC | TRBJ2-4 | TRBD2 | TRBV7-9 | 16 | -
CASSPRTVTDGYTF | TGTGCCAGCAGCCCCCGGACAGTAACGGATGGCTACACCTTC | TRBJ1-2 | - | TRBV28 | 14 | -
CASSQGQGSAYEQYF | TGCGCCAGCAGCCAGGGACAGGGTTCAGCCTACGAGCAGTACTTC | TRBJ2-7 | TRBD1 | TRBV4-1 | 15 | -
CASTTGGWRGYTF | TGTGCTAGCACAACCGGGGGATGGCGCGGCTACACCTTC | TRBJ1-2 | - | TRBV2 | 13 | -
CASSERAGGGTEAFF | TGTGCCAGCAGTGAAAGGGCAGGGGGAGGCACTGAAGCTTTCTTT | TRBJ1-1 | TRBD1 | TRBV2 | 15 | -
CASSQENGNEQYF | TGCGCCAGCAGCCAAGAGAACGGGAACGAGCAGTACTTC | TRBJ2-7 | - | TRBV4-1 | 13 | -
CSFREGQDYGYTF | TGCAGCTTCAGGGAGGGGCAGGACTATGGCTACACCTTC | TRBJ1-2 | - | TRBV29-1 | 13 | -
CASSLAGTNEETQYF | TGCGCCAGCAGCTTGGCCGGGACAAATGAAGAGACCCAGTACTTC | TRBJ2-5 | - | TRBV5-1 | 15 | -
CASSLQGGAGNIQYF | TGTGCCAGCAGCTTACAAGGCGGGGCGGGAAACATTCAGTACTTC | TRBJ2-4 | - | TRBV7-3 | 15 | -
CASRPGQGAGELFF | TGTGCCAGCAGACCGGGACAGGGAGCCGGGGAGCTGTTTTTT | TRBJ2-2 | TRBD1 | TRBV28 | 14 | once
CAWSVGFGGLQHGYTF | TGTGCCTGGAGTGTAGGGTTTGGGGGCCTTCAACATGGCTACACCTTC | TRBJ1-2 | - | TRBV30 | 16 | few
CASSLIAGGETQYF | TGTGCCAGCAGCTTAATAGCGGGGGGGGAGACCCAGTACTTC | TRBJ2-5 | TRBD2 | TRBV13 | 14 | -
CASSLTTGRNQPQHF | TGTGCCAGCAGCTTAACGACAGGGCGGAATCAGCCCCAGCATTTT | TRBJ1-5 | TRBD1 | TRBV11-2 | 15 | -
CAWSPGLLGGTDTQYF | TGTGCCTGGAGCCCGGGACTTCTCGGGGGCACAGATACGCAGTATTTT | TRBJ2-3 | - | TRBV30 | 16 | -
CASSVVGSYGYTF | TGTGCCAGCAGTGTCGTGGGGAGCTATGGCTACACCTTC | TRBJ1-2 | - | TRBV6-5 | 13 | -